The 10 T cell receptor beta chains reported below all come from one sample, sequenced in a study of post-analysis software for immune sequencing data. Study-level findings and limits: Among five TRBV segments more frequent in patients than controls were TRBV5-6, TRBV5-1 and TRBV20-1.

Presence of unique molecular identifiers characterized the TCR beta cDNA libraries. TCRdb processed the PCR reads anew with MiXCR; each CDR3 protein has one entry. The sample lists about 400,000 distinct CDR3 sequences; around 37% were seen once. These receptors have no identified antigens. Sample: blood. The receptor source for this set is a girl aged 5 to 17 with multiple sclerosis.

The chain carries TRBV6-5 and TRBJ1-4; the D gene is possibly TRBD1 (5 bases). The germline V gene encodes CDR1 MNHEY and CDR2 SVGAGI. The CDR3 extends over 16 amino acids. The V gene lost 6 bases and the J gene lost 3 bases, with 17 bases spanning the gap. In DNA form, the CDR3 reads TGTGCCAGCAGCTCCCGCAGGGTGGGTTCTAATGAAAAACTGTTTTTT. This encodes CASSSRRVGSNEKLFF.

This clonotype was recorded a few times. The chain has TRBV2 and TRBJ1-4, with 9 nucleotides matching TRBD1. Germline V gives CDR1 SNHLY, CDR2 FYNNEI. The ends lost 4 bases at V and 0 bases at J; junction bases unmatched: 0. The CDR3 is 15 residues long. Here the CDR3 DNA reads TGTGCCAGCAGTGGACAGGGGGCAACTAATGAAAAACTGTTTTTT. Translation: CASSGQGATNEKLFF.

Remarks on this clonotype: The junction departs from the called germline gene at one end, perhaps through a read error. The CDR3 spells CGVGRQDSGAFF. For the CDR3, the DNA is TGCGGCGTTGGAAGACAGGACTCGGGAGCTTTCTTT. The chain carries TRBV29-1 and TRBJ1-1, with D perhaps TRBD1 (6 bases). Germline CDR1 reads SQVTM; CDR2 reads ANQGSEA. This CDR3 has 12 residues.

The chain has TRBV2 and TRBJ2-5; tentatively, D is TRBD2 (5 bases). Looked up from germline, CDR1 is SNHLY and CDR2 is FYNNEI. The CDR3 is 15 residues long. The V and J ends lost 6 bases and 5 bases respectively, with 19 bases between them. Here the CDR3 reads CASSPERLSMETQYF. The CDR3 coding sequence is TGTGCCAGCAGCCCTGAAAGACTATCGATGGAGACCCAGTACTTC. Filled out from reference TRBV2 and TRBJ2-5, the complete variable domain reads EPEVTQTPSHQVTQMGQEVILRCVPISNHLYFYWYRQILGQKVEFLVSFYNNEISEKSEIFDDQFSVERPDGSNFTLKIRSTKLEDSAMYFCASSPERLSMETQYFGPGTRLLVL.

The chain uses TRBV6-2 or TRBV6-3 and TRBJ1-5; D not resolved. V was pared by 2 bases and J by 1 base, with 9 bases between. This CDR3 has 15 amino acids. CDR1 and CDR2 from the germline V gene are MNHEY and SVGEGT. This CDR3 is CASSYREGSNQPQHF. In DNA, the CDR3 is TGTGCCAGCAGTTACAGGGAAGGAAGCAATCAGCCCCAGCATTTT.

V usage is TRBV19 and J usage is TRBJ1-2, with 7 nucleotides matching TRBD1. The CDR3 extends over 14 amino acids. The V segment lost 5 bases and the J segment 4 bases; nucleotides outside the gene matches: 7. Germline CDR1 is LNHDA and CDR2 is SQIVND (reference sequence). CDR3 sequence (DNA): TGTGCCAGTAGTCCCTCGGACAGGTCCTATGGCTACACCTTC. Translation: CASSPSDRSYGYTF.

The V and J genes are TRBV2 and TRBJ2-1; 9 bases map to TRBD2. The V segment lost 2 bases and the J segment 8 bases; nucleotides outside the gene matches: 10. The CDR3 sequence is 16 residues long. In germline, CDR1 is SNHLY, CDR2 FYNNEI. The CDR3 region is CASSERRTSDLYEQFF. The CDR3 bases are TGTGCCAGCAGTGAACGTCGGACTAGCGATCTATATGAGCAGTTCTTC.

This clonotype occurred a few times. The chain carries TRBV11-1 and TRBJ1-4, with D unclear. Germline loops: CDR1 SGHAT, CDR2 FQDESV (reference sequence). The CDR3 totals 10 residues. The V gene lost 8 bases and the J gene lost 7 bases, with 5 bases spanning the gap. The DNA of the CDR3 is TGTGCCAGCCGGGGTGAAAAACTGTTTTTT. Protein product: CASRGEKLFF.

This clonotype showed up just a few times. V usage is TRBV25-1 and J usage is TRBJ2-7, with unresolved D. Trimming left V 6 bases short and J 1 base short, with 16 bases between. Germline CDR1 and CDR2: MGHDK and SYGVNS. The CDR3 contains 15 residues. CDR3 amino acids: CASRVSDGRSYEQYF. Written as DNA, the CDR3 is TGTGCCAGCAGGGTCTCCGACGGACGGTCCTACGAGCAGTACTTC.

The V and J genes are TRBV10-3 and TRBJ1-1, with 7 bases fitting TRBD1. V lost 9 bases and J lost 1; bases outside the gene matches: 5. The CDR3 runs to 13 residues. Germline V gene data show CDR1 as ENHRY and CDR2 as SYGVKD. CDR3 amino acids: CAIRGGPNTEAFF. The CDR3 DNA sequence: TGTGCCATAAGAGGGGGCCCGAACACTGAAGCTTTCTTT.